This record covers a single T cell receptor (beta chain). This sample is part of a study of blood T cell repertoires in COVID-19. Overall study: Acute-phase and convalescent COVID-19 samples originated in the United States, Italy and Spain. In each case, the material was cDNA or gDNA derived from T cells, B-cell-depleted T cells, or PBMCs.

The CDR3 totals 17 residues. The V segment lost 6 bases and the J segment 1 base; nucleotides outside the gene matches: 10. Germline-derived CDR1 and CDR2 are LNHDA and SQIVND (reference sequence). In the original processing: Reference gene primers were amplified, and this amplification served to estimate nucleated cell counts. Profiled with immunoSEQ multiplex PCR; TCRdb holds only in-frame clones, not every one. From that table come the V and J calls and clone size; the DNA was used to work out D and trimming. Here the sample spans 100,000 to 150,000 clones, over 75% being singletons. V is TRBV19 and J is TRBJ1-1, with TRBD1 identical over 11 bases. The sequencing input was peripheral blood. This receptor was identified in a woman between 65 and 79 years old with acute or convalescent COVID-19. In DNA, the CDR3 is TGTGCCAGTAGCCCCGGACCGGGACAGGGGGGGAACACTGAAGCTTTCTTT. It specifies CASSPGPGQGGNTEAFF.